The rows below give T cell receptor beta chains drawn from one sample of a study of cytomegalovirus exposure and HLA in healthy donors. Libraries were prepared by immunoSEQ multiplex PCR; TCRdb keeps only in-frame clonotypes and omits some of them. The sample has fewer than 250,000 clones, roughly four fifths seen once. The source material was PBMCs. The source of these receptors is a woman aged 25 to 39 in good health and CMV-seropositive. The CDR3 runs from the conserved cysteine through the conserved F or W. The D gene is left open where the match is weak. Only part of the rows carry a size: once, few, many, or a class if the clone is expanded.

-	TRBV7-8	TRBJ2-1	TRBD2	CASSLRAGVVPYNEQFF	TGTGCCAGCAGCCTCCGAGCGGGAGTTGTGCCCTACAATGAGCAGTTCTTC
few	TRBV5-5	TRBJ1-1	TRBD1	CASSYHWTGGCEAFF	TGTGCCAGCAGCTACCATTGGACAGGGGGCTGTGAAGCTTTCTTT
-	TRBV6-1	TRBJ1-2	TRBD1	CASSALHGTGGSYGYTF	TGTGCCAGCAGTGCTCTCCACGGGACAGGGGGCTCCTATGGCTACACCTTC
-	TRBV27	TRBJ2-7	-	CASSLGRSYEQYF	TGTGCCAGCAGCCTGGGGCGCAGCTACGAGCAGTACTTC
-	TRBV4-1	TRBJ2-2	-	CASSLYNTGELFF	TGCGCCAGCAGCCTATATAACACCGGGGAGCTGTTTTTT
-	TRBV6-1	TRBJ1-3	-	CASDLESSGNTIYF	TGTGCCAGCGACCTAGAGAGCTCTGGAAACACCATATATTTT
few	TRBV4-1	TRBJ2-7	-	CASSQVRGSSYEQYF	TGCGCCAGCAGCCAAGTACGGGGGAGCTCCTACGAGCAGTACTTC
-	TRBV27	TRBJ1-1	-	CASRVPGVTEAFF	TGTGCCAGCAGGGTCCCAGGGGTCACTGAAGCTTTCTTT
-	TRBV14	TRBJ1-2	-	CASSQDVLNRPRGYGYTF	TGTGCCAGCAGCCAAGACGTCTTGAATCGGCCTCGGGGCTATGGCTACACCTTC
-	TRBV19	TRBJ2-7	TRBD1	CASRETGSPREQYF	TGTGCCAGTAGAGAGACAGGGTCACCTCGCGAGCAGTACTTC
-	TRBV23-1	TRBJ1-4	-	CASSQRWGGEKLFF	TGCGCCAGCAGTCAAAGGTGGGGAGGCGAAAAACTGTTTTTT
few	TRBV27	TRBJ2-2	TRBD2	CASSLLQGLAGGNTGELFF	TGTGCCAGCAGTTTATTACAGGGACTAGCGGGAGGGAACACCGGGGAGCTGTTTTTT
-	TRBV5-1	TRBJ2-6	TRBD2	CASSHGGLAGDAGANVLTF	TGCGCCAGCAGCCACGGGGGACTAGCGGGAGATGCTGGGGCCAACGTCCTGACTTTC
-	TRBV28	TRBJ2-7	-	CATIRGLLGNEQYF	TGTGCCACTATCCGCGGGCTCTTGGGGAACGAGCAGTACTTC
-	TRBV7-2	TRBJ1-1	TRBD1	CASSKRTGMEPEAFF	TGTGCCAGCAGCAAACGGACAGGGATGGAGCCTGAAGCTTTCTTT